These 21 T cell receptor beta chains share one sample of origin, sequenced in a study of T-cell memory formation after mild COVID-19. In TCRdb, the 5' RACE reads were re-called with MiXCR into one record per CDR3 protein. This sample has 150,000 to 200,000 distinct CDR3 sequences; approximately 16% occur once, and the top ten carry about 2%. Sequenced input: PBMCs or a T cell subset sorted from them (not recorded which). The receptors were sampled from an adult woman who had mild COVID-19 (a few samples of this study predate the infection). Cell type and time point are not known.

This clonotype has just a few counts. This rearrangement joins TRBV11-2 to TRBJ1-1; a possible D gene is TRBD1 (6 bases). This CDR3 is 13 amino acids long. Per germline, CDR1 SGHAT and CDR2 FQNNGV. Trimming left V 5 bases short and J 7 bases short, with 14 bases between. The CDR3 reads CASSVNQGHEAFF. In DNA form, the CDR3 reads TGTGCCAGCAGCGTGAATCAGGGGCATGAAGCTTTCTTT.

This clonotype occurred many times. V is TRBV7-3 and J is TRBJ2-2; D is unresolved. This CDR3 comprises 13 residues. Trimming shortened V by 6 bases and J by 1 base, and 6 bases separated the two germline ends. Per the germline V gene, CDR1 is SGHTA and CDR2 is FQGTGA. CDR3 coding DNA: TGTGCCAGCAGTCCTGGGAACACCGGGGAGCTGTTTTTT. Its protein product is CASSPGNTGELFF.

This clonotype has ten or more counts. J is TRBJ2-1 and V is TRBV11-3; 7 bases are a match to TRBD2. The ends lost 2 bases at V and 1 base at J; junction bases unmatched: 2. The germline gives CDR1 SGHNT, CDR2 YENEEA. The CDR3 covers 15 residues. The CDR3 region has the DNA TGTGCCAGCAGCTTACAAGCGGGATCCTACAATGAGCAGTTCTTC. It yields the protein CASSLQAGSYNEQFF.

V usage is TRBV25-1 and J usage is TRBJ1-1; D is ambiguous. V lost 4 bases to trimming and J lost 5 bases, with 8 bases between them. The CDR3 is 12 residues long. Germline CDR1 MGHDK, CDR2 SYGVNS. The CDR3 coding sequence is TGTGCCAGCAGTGCCCCGAGGACTGAAGCTTTCTTT. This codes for CASSAPRTEAFF.

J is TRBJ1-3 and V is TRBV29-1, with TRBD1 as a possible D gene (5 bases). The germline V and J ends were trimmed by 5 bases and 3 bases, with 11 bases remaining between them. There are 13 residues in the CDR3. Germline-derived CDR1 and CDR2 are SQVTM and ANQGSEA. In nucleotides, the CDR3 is TGCAGCGTTTCCCCAGGGTTTGGAAACACCATATATTTT. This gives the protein CSVSPGFGNTIYF. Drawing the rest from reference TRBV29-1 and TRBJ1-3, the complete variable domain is SAVISQKPSRDICQRGTSLTIQCQVDSQVTMMFWYRQQPGQSLTLIATANQGSEATYESGFVIDKFPISRPNLTFSTLTVSNMSPEDSSIYLCSVSPGFGNTIYFGEGSWLTVV.

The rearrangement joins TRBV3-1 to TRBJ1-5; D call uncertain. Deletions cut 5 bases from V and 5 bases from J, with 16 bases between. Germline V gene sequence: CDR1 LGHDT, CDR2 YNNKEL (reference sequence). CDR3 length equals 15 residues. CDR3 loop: CASSEGPGTDQPQHF. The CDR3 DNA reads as TGTGCCAGCAGCGAGGGCCCCGGTACAGATCAGCCCCAGCATTTT.

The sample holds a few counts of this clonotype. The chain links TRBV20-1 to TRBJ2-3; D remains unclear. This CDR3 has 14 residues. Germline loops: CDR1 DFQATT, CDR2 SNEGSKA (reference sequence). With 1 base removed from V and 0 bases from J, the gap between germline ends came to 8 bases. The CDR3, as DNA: TGCAGTGCTAGAGTGTTGGCTAGCACAGATACGCAGTATTTT. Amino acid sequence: CSARVLASTDTQYF.

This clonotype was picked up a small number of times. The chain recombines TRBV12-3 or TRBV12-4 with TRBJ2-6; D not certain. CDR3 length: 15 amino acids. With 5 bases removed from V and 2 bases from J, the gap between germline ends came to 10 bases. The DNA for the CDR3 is TGTGCCAGCAGTCGTGAAGGAGCTGGGGCCAACGTCCTGACTTTC. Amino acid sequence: CASSREGAGANVLTF.

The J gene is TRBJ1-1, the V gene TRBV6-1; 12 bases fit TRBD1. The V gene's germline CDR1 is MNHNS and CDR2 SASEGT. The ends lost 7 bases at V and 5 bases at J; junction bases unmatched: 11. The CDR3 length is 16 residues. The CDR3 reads CASKSGTGGLWTEAFF. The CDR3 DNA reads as TGTGCCAGCAAATCCGGGACAGGGGGCTTATGGACTGAAGCTTTCTTT.

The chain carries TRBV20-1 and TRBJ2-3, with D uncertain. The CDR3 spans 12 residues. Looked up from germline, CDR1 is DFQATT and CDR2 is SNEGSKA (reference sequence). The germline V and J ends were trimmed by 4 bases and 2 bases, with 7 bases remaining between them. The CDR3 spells CSAIQNTDTQYF. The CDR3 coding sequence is TGCAGTGCTATTCAAAACACAGATACGCAGTATTTT.

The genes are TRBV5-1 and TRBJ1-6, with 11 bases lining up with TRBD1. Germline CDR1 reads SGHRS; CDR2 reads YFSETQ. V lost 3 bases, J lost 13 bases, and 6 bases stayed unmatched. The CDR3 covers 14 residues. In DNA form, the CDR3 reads TGCGCCAGCAGCTCGGGACAGGGGGAATATCCCCTCCACTTT. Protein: CASSSGQGEYPLHF.

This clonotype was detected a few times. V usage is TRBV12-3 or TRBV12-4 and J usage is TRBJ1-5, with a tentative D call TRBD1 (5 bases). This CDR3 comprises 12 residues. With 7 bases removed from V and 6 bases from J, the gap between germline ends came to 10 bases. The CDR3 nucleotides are TGTGCCAGCACTGTCGACAGTCAGCCCCAGCATTTT. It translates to CASTVDSQPQHF.

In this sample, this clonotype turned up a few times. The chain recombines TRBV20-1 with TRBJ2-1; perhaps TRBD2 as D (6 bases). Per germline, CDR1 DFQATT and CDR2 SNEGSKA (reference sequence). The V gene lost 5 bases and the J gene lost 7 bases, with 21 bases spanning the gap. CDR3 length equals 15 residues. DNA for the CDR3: TGCAGTGCTGTTAAAAGCGGGTACCCCGGGAATGAGCAGTTCTTC. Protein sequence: CSAVKSGYPGNEQFF.

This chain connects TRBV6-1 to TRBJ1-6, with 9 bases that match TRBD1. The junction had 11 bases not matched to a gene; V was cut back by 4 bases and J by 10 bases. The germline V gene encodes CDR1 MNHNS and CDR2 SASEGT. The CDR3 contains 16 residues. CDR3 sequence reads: CASSALVQGARSPLHF. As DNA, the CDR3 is TGTGCCAGCAGTGCTCTAGTACAGGGGGCCCGGTCACCCCTCCACTTT.

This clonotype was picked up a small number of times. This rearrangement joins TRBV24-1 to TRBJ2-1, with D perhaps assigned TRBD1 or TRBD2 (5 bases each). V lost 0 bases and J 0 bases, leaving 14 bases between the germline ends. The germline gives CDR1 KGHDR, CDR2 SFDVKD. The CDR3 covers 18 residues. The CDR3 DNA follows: TGTGCCACCAGTGATTTGCGGGGCGGCGTTAGCTCCTACAATGAGCAGTTCTTC. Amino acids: CATSDLRGGVSSYNEQFF.

CDR3 region: CASSRSGQADNEQFF. CDR3 in DNA: TGCGCCAGCAGCCGGTCGGGACAGGCGGACAATGAGCAGTTCTTC. The chain links TRBV5-1 to TRBJ2-1; TRBD1 agrees at 8 bases. The CDR3 loop spans 15 amino acids. The J segment lost 5 bases and the V segment lost 4 bases, leaving 8 bases of the junction unmatched. Germline V gives CDR1 SGHRS, CDR2 YFSETQ.

The chain's CDR3 is CASSNRGLPQHF. In DNA form, the CDR3 reads TGTGCCAGCAGCAACAGGGGGTTGCCCCAGCATTTT. The chain couples TRBV3-1 to TRBJ1-5; 8 bases fit TRBD1. V trimming: 5 bases; J trimming: 9 bases; junction bases outside the gene matches: 3. The CDR3 spans 12 residues. Germline-derived CDR1 and CDR2 are LGHDT and YNNKEL (reference sequence).

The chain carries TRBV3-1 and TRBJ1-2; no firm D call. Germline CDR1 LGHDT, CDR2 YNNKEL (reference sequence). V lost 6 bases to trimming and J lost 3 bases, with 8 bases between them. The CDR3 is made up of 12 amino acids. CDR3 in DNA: TGTGCCAGCAGGGCGGAGGACTATGGCTACACCTTC. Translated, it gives CASRAEDYGYTF.

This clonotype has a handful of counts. In DNA form, the CDR3 reads TGCAGTGCTCTCACAGGAAGGTACTCACCCCTCCACTTT. The encoded protein is CSALTGRYSPLHF. The chain links TRBV20-1 to TRBJ1-6, with D perhaps matching TRBD1 (5 bases). CDR1 and CDR2 (germline): DFQATT, SNEGSKA (reference sequence). The ends were cut back, 5 bases at V and 10 bases at J, with 15 bases in the middle. The CDR3 sequence is 13 residues long.

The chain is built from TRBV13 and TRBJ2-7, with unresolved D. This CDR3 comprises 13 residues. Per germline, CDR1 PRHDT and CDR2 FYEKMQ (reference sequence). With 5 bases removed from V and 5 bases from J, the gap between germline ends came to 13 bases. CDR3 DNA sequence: TGTGCCAGCAGCCTATCCTCCCGGGACGAGCAGTACTTC. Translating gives CASSLSSRDEQYF.

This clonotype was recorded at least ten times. The chain's CDR3 is CASRLARYQETQYF. CDR3 DNA sequence: TGTGCCTCACGGCTAGCGCGATACCAAGAGACCCAGTACTTC. This chain connects TRBV7-2 to TRBJ2-5; D is possibly TRBD2 (6 bases). The germline V gene encodes CDR1 SGHTA and CDR2 FQGNSA. Trimming cost V 11 bases and J 0 bases, with 16 bases left between them. The CDR3 consists of 14 residues.